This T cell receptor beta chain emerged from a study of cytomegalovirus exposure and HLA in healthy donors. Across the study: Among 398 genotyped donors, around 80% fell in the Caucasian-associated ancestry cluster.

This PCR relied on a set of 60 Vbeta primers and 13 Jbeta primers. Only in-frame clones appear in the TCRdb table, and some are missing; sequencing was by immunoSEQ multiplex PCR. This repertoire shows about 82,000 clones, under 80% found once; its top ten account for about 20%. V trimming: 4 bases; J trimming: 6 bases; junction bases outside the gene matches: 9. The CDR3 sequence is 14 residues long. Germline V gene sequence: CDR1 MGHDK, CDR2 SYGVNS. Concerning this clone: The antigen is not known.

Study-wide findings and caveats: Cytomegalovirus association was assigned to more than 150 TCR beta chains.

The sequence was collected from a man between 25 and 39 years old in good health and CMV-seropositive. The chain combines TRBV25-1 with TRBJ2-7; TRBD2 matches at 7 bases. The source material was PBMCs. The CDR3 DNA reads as TGTGCCAGCAGTGGAGTTGCGGGAGATGTCGAGCAGTACTTC. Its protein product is CASSGVAGDVEQYF.